The T cell receptor beta chain described here comes from a study of OX40 agonist ivuxolimab in advanced cancers. Study context: As their treatment, patients were administered ivuxolimab, an agonistic anti-OX40 (CD134) antibody.

Study results and caveats: Dosing at 0.1 to 3.0 mg/kg was accompanied by clonal expansion of CD4+ and CD8+ blood T cells by week 6.

Assay: immunoSEQ multiplex PCR; the TCRdb copy retains only in-frame clones and omits some. The table has about 38,000 clones, 80% to 90% seen once. Germline lookup yields CDR1 LGHNA and CDR2 YSLEER. The CDR3 sequence is 13 residues long. V lost 5 bases and J lost 4, with 12 bases in between. As for this clone: Its antigen remains unknown.

This receptor was obtained from an adult with an advanced solid tumor such as melanoma, head and neck, liver or kidney cancer. Sequences were derived from CD4+ or CD8+ T cells sorted from blood, sampled in a trial of the OX40 agonist ivuxolimab. The V gene is TRBV4-3, the J gene TRBJ2-7; TRBD1 might be the D (6 bases). The CDR3 DNA reads TGCGCCAGCAGCTACCAACAGGGATACGAGCAGTACTTC. Amino acid sequence: CASSYQQGYEQYF.